This T cell receptor beta chain was recovered during a study of neurological immune-mediated disorders. Across the study: The 35 or so multiple sclerosis patients comprised roughly 30 that were relapsing-remitting and 3 that were secondary progressive. Regarding the study as a whole: It was the repertoires of 18 of 34 multiple sclerosis patients that phylogenetic grouping placed in one related-CDR3 cluster, which is a possible signature. The greatest TCR clonal expansion occurred in HTLV-1-associated myelopathy and the least in multiple sclerosis, which fell below healthy controls.

This clonotype was picked up many times. What it binds is not known. The time point here: longitudinal time-point 3. The cDNA came from 5'RACE, which used 10-nucleotide random UMIs. MiXCR, run by TCRdb on the 5' RACE reads, gives a single entry per CDR3 protein. The sample holds approximately 89,000 distinct CDR3 sequences; approximately 4.3% are singletons and the top ten take less than 7.5%. CDR3 length: 14 amino acids. V lost 2 bases, J lost 3 bases, and 11 bases lay in between. The germline gives CDR1 GTSNPN, CDR2 SVGIG (reference sequence). The TCR sequence derives from a woman in her sixties with multiple sclerosis. Material for sequencing was PBMCs. The chain recombines TRBV30 with TRBJ1-5, with D hard to call. As DNA, the CDR3 is TGTGCCTGGAGTCCCGGAGGGTACAATCAGCCCCAGCATTTT. Translated: CAWSPGGYNQPQHF.